These T cell receptor beta chains were read from a single sample in a study of T cell responses to AZD1222 COVID-19 vaccine. Clones were read by immunoSEQ multiplex PCR, and TCRdb kept only the in-frame ones, dropping some. Of around 190,000 clones in the sample, roughly 88% were seen once. This specimen was peripheral blood, taken 28 days after the second AZD1222 dose. The origin of the receptors is an adult who received the AZD1222 COVID-19 vaccine. Each CDR3 is given with its conserved first and last residue. Fields, in order: V gene, J gene, D gene, CDR3 DNA, CDR3 protein. D genes are given only for firm matches.

TRBV4-1	TRBJ1-5	TRBD1	TGCGCCAGCAGCCAAGAGGGACAGGGGGCGGGTCAGCCCCAGCATTTT	CASSQEGQGAGQPQHF
TRBV28	TRBJ2-6	.	TGTGCCAGCAGTTTACAGGGACCCTATTCTGGGGCCAACGTCCTGACTTTC	CASSLQGPYSGANVLTF
TRBV7-2	TRBJ1-1	.	TGTGCCAGCAGCCTTAGGGTGGCTGAAGCTTTCTTT	CASSLRVAEAFF
TRBV3-1/TRBV3-2	TRBJ1-6	.	TGTGCCAGCAGCCGTCGGGGGCCCAACTCACCCCTCCACTTT	CASSRRGPNSPLHF
TRBV7-2	TRBJ2-2	.	TGTGCCAGCAGCCCCAGGGTCACCGGGGAGCTGTTTTTT	CASSPRVTGELFF
TRBV7-6	TRBJ2-5	.	TGTGCCAGCAGCTTAGAGGGTTGGCCACAAGAGACCCAGTACTTC	CASSLEGWPQETQYF
TRBV3-1/TRBV3-2	TRBJ1-2	.	TGTGCCAGCAGCCAGGGCAGTTCTAACTATGGCTACACCTTC	CASSQGSSNYGYTF
TRBV7-9	TRBJ1-2	.	TGTGCCAGCAGCTTAACAGGGTACTATGGCTACACCTTC	CASSLTGYYGYTF
TRBV28	TRBJ1-5	TRBD1	TGTGCCAGCAGGGGGCAGGGGGGGACGAATCAGCCCCAGCATTTT	CASRGQGGTNQPQHF
TRBV7-2	TRBJ2-2	.	TGTGCCAGCAGGGGACCCACCGGGGAGCTGTTTTTT	CASRGPTGELFF
TRBV3-1/TRBV3-2	TRBJ2-1	TRBD1	TGTGCCAGCAGCCAAGATCTGGACAGGGGCGATATTAACAATGAGCAGTTCTTC	CASSQDLDRGDINNEQFF
TRBV5-6	TRBJ2-6	.	TGTGCCAGCAGCCGTCCGACATCTGGGGCCAACGTCCTGACTTTC	CASSRPTSGANVLTF
TRBV10-3	TRBJ2-7	.	TGTGCCATCAGCGATTTCTCCTACGAGCAGTACTTC	CAISDFSYEQYF